This is a list of T cell receptor beta chains from one sample in a study of control samples from healthy donors and cancer patients. Clones were sequenced by immunoSEQ multiplex PCR, and TCRdb holds only the in-frame ones, with some missing. The sample holds roughly 45,000 clones, approximately 90% seen once. The sample was PBMCs. The receptors derive from a man aged 25 to 40 with colorectal cancer. Both conserved end residues are part of each CDR3. D genes are given only for firm matches. The size entry is marked missing in some rows and otherwise reads once, few, many or a size class.

J | D | size | V | CDR3 | DNA
TRBJ1-3 | TRBD1 | . | TRBV23-1 | CASSPQTGGSGSGNTIYF | TGCGCCAGCAGCCCCCAGACAGGGGGGTCAGGTTCTGGAAACACCATATATTTT
TRBJ1-2 | . | . | TRBV11-3 | CASSPWGAPTNYGYTF | TGTGCCAGCAGCCCGTGGGGGGCCCCTACTAACTATGGCTACACCTTC
TRBJ2-5 | TRBD2 | . | TRBV6-6 | CASSSGGAETQYF | TGTGCCAGCAGTAGCGGGGGGGCAGAGACCCAGTACTTC
TRBJ1-2 | TRBD1 | . | TRBV23-1 | CASSFPGGYYGYTF | TGCGCCAGCAGTTTCCCAGGGGGATACTATGGCTACACCTTC
TRBJ2-7 | TRBD2 | once | TRBV27 | CASSLARGGGSEEQYF | TGTGCCAGCAGTTTAGCTCGGGGCGGGGGGTCCGAAGAGCAGTACTTC
TRBJ2-2 | . | . | TRBV7-2 | CASSLGWGRAGELFF | TGTGCCAGCAGCTTAGGGTGGGGCAGGGCCGGGGAGCTGTTTTTT
TRBJ2-3 | TRBD2 | . | TRBV10-3 | CAISSGGAEDTQYF | TGTGCCATCTCGAGCGGGGGGGCCGAAGATACGCAGTATTTT
TRBJ2-3 | . | . | TRBV7-2 | CASSFDGSGRVRTDTQYF | TGTGCCAGCAGCTTCGATGGGTCAGGGCGGGTTAGGACAGATACGCAGTATTTT
TRBJ2-1 | . | . | TRBV5-1 | CASSHTRPDNEQFF | TGCGCCAGCAGCCACACTCGGCCCGACAATGAGCAGTTCTTC
TRBJ1-5 | TRBD1 | . | TRBV19 | CASSPGQSHQPQHF | TGTGCCAGTAGTCCGGGACAGTCCCATCAGCCCCAGCATTTT
TRBJ1-2 | . | once | TRBV5-1 | CASSLESEEGGYGYTF | TGCGCCAGCAGCTTGGAGTCTGAGGAAGGAGGATATGGCTACACCTTC
TRBJ2-1 | . | . | TRBV6-5 | CASSYTRGQNEQFF | TGTGCCAGCAGTTACACCCGGGGGCAGAATGAGCAGTTCTTC
TRBJ1-1 | . | . | TRBV5-4 | CASSLKEDLLVTEAFF | TGTGCCAGCAGCCTGAAGGAGGACCTTTTGGTCACTGAAGCTTTCTTT
TRBJ1-1 | . | once | TRBV4-2 | CASSPAISGLLKNTEAFF | TGTGCCAGCAGTCCTGCGATTTCGGGGTTGCTAAAAAACACTGAAGCTTTCTTT
TRBJ2-3 | . | . | TRBV5-8 | CASSLVGNTDTQYF | TGTGCCAGCAGCTTGGTTGGCAACACAGATACGCAGTATTTT
TRBJ2-1 | . | . | TRBV4-3 | CASSQDRGDYNEQFF | TGCGCCAGCAGCCAAGATAGGGGGGACTACAATGAGCAGTTCTTC
TRBJ1-5 | . | few | TRBV10-1 | CASSAMNYSNQPQHF | TGCGCCAGCAGTGCTATGAACTATAGCAATCAGCCCCAGCATTTT
TRBJ1-4 | . | few | TRBV25-1 | CASSAPGDATNEKLFF | TGTGCCAGCAGTGCCCCGGGGGATGCAACTAATGAAAAACTGTTTTTT
TRBJ2-2 | . | . | TRBV4-3 | CASSQDPNSVNTGELFF | TGCGCCAGCAGCCAAGATCCAAATAGCGTCAACACCGGGGAGCTGTTTTTT
TRBJ1-1 | TRBD1 | . | TRBV5-1 | CASSRGTGWDTEAFF | TGCGCCAGCAGCAGGGGGACAGGGTGGGACACTGAAGCTTTCTTT
TRBJ2-3 | . | . | TRBV4-2 | CASSGGISTDTQYF | TGTGCCAGCAGCGGAGGGATTAGCACAGATACGCAGTATTTT
TRBJ2-5 | . | . | TRBV6-7 | CASSYFHIKRVLAETQYF | TGTGCCAGCAGTTACTTCCACATAAAGCGGGTACTCGCGGAGACCCAGTACTTC
TRBJ2-3 | TRBD1 | . | TRBV6-6 | CAMRTGGTDTQYF | TGTGCCATGCGGACAGGGGGCACAGATACGCAGTATTTT
TRBJ2-1 | . | . | TRBV27 | CASSPLVRVGSSYNEQFF | TGTGCCAGCAGTCCTCTGGTTCGTGTAGGGAGCTCCTACAATGAGCAGTTCTTC
TRBJ1-1 | . | . | TRBV7-9 | CASSLDGGKVEAFF | TGTGCCAGCAGCTTAGATGGTGGGAAGGTTGAAGCTTTCTTT
TRBJ1-2 | TRBD1 | . | TRBV6-6 | CASSQGQAYGYTF | TGTGCCAGCAGCCAGGGACAGGCCTATGGCTACACCTTC
TRBJ2-1 | . | . | TRBV10-3 | CAISLDVNEQFF | TGTGCCATCAGCCTGGACGTGAATGAGCAGTTCTTC
TRBJ2-1 | . | . | TRBV14 | CASSLLGNEQFF | TGTGCCAGCAGCTTGCTCGGGAATGAGCAGTTCTTC
TRBJ1-3 | . | . | TRBV19 | CASSIFRGISSGNTIYF | TGTGCCAGTAGTATATTTCGGGGGATCAGCTCTGGAAACACCATATATTTT
TRBJ2-4 | . | once | TRBV9 | CASSVEGYAKNIQYF | TGTGCCAGCAGCGTAGAGGGGTACGCCAAAAACATTCAGTACTTC
TRBJ1-6 | . | . | TRBV9 | CASSTRLGAPLHF | TGTGCCAGCAGCACCCGTCTTGGGGCGCCCCTCCACTTT